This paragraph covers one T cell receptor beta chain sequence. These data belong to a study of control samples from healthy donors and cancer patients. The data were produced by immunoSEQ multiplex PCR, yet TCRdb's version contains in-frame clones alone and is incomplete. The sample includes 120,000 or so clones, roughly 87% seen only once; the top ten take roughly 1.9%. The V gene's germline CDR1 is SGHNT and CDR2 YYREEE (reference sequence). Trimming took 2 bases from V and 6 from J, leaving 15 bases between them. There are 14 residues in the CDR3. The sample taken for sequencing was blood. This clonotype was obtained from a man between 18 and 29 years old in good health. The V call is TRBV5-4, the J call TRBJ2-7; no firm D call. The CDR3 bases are TGTGCCAGCAGCTTCTCTGGTAGCCGCGGCGAGCAGTACTTC. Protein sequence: CASSFSGSRGEQYF.